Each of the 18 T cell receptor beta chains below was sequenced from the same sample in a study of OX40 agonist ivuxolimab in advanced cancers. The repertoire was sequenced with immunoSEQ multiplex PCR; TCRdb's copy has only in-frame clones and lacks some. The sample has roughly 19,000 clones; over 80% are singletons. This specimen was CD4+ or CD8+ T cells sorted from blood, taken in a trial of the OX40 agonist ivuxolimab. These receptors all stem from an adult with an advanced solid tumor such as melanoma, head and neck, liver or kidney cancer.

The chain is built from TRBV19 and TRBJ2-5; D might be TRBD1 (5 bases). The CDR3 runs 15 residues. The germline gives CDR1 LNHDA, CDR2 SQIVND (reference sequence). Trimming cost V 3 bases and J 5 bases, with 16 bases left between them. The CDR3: CASSIEDTKGETQYF. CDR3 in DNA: TGTGCCAGTAGTATCGAGGACACCAAGGGGGAGACCCAGTACTTC.

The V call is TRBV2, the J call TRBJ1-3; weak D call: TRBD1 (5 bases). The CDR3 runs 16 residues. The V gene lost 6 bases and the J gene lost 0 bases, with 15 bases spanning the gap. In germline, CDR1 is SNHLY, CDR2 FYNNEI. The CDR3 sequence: CASSGGTFSSGNTIYF. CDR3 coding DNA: TGTGCCAGCAGCGGCGGGACCTTTAGCTCTGGAAACACCATATATTTT.

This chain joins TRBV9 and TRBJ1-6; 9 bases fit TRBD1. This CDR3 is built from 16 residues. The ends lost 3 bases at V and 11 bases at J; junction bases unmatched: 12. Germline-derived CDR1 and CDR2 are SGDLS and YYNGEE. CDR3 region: CASSGSGTGPSAPLHF. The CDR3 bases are TGTGCCAGCAGCGGGTCCGGGACAGGGCCCTCGGCACCCCTCCACTTT.

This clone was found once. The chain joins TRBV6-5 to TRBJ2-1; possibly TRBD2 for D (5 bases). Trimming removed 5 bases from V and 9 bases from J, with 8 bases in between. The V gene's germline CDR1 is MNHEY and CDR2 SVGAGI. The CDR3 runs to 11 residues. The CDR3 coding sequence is TGTGCCAGCAGTGGTGGGAGTGAGCAGTTCTTC. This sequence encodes CASSGGSEQFF.

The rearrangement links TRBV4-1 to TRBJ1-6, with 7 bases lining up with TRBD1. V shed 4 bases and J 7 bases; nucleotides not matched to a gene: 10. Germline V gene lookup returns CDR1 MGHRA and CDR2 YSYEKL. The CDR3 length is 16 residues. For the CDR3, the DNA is TGCGCCAGCAGCCCCCACGGCGGGACAGCAAATTCACCCCTCCACTTT. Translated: CASSPHGGTANSPLHF.

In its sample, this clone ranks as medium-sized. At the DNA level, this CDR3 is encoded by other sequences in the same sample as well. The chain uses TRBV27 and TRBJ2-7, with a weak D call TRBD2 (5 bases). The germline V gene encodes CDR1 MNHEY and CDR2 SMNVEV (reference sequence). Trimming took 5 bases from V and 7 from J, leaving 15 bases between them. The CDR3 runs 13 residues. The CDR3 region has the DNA TGTGCCAGCAGTCCGACCCTAGCAGGTGAGCAGTACTTC. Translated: CASSPTLAGEQYF.

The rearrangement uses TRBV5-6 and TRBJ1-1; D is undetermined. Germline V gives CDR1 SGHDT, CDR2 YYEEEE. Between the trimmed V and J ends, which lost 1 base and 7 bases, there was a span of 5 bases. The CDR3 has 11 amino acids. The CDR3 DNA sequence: TGTGCCAGCAGCTTGAATGGTGAAGCTTTCTTT. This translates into CASSLNGEAFF.

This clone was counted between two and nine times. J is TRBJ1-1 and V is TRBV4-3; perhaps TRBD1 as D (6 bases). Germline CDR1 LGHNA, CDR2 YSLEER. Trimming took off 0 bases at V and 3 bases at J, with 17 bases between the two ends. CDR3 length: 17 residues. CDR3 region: CASSQDRQSGAHTEAFF. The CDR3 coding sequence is TGCGCCAGCAGCCAAGATCGGCAGTCGGGGGCCCACACTGAAGCTTTCTTT.

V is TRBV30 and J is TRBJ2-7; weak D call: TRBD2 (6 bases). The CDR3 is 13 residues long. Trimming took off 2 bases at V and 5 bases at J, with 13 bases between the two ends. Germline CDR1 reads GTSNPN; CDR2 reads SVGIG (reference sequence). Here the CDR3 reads CAWSNQRVHEQYF. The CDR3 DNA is TGTGCCTGGAGTAACCAGCGGGTCCACGAGCAGTACTTC.

As DNA, the CDR3 is TGTGCCTGGAGTAACACAAACACTGAAGCTTTCTTT. Protein: CAWSNTNTEAFF. This chain uses TRBV30 with TRBJ1-1; D is ambiguous. The germline V gene has CDR1 GTSNPN and CDR2 SVGIG (reference sequence). V lost 2 bases to trimming and J lost 2 bases, with 6 bases between them. This CDR3 is built from 12 residues.

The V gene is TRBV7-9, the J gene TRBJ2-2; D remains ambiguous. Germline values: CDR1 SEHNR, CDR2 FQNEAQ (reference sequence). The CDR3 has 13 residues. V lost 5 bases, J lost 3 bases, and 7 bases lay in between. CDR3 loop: CASSPTYTGELFF. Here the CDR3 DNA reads TGTGCCAGCAGCCCAACCTACACCGGGGAGCTGTTTTTT.

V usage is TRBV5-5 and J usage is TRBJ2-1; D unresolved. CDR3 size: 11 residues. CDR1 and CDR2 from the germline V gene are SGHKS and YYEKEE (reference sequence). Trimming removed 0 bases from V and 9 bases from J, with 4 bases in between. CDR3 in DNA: TGTGCCAGCAGCTTGGGGAGTGAGCAGTTCTTC. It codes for CASSLGSEQFF. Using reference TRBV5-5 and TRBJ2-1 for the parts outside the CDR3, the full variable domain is DAGVTQSPTHLIKTRGQQVTLRCSPISGHKSVSWYQQVLGQGPQFIFQYYEKEERGRGNFPDRFSARQFPNYSSELNVNALLLGDSALYLCASSLGSEQFFGPGTRLTVL.

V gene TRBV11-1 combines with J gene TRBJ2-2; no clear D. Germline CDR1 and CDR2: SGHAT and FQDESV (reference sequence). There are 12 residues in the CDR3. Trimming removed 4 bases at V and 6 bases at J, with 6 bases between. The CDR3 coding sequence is TGTGCCAGCAGCTACTTATCCGGGGAGCTGTTTTTT. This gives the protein CASSYLSGELFF.

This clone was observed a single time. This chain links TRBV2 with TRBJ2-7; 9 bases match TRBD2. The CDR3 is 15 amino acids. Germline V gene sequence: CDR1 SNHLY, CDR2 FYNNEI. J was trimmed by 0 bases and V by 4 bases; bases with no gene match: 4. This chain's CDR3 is CASSAIAGASYEQYF. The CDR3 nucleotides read TGTGCCAGCAGTGCCATAGCGGGGGCCTCCTACGAGCAGTACTTC.

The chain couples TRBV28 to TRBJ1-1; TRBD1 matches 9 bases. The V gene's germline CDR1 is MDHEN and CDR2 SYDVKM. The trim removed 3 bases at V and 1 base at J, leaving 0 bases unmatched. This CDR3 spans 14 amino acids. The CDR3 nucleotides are TGTGCCAGCAGTTTGGACAGGGGGAACACTGAAGCTTTCTTT. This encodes CASSLDRGNTEAFF.

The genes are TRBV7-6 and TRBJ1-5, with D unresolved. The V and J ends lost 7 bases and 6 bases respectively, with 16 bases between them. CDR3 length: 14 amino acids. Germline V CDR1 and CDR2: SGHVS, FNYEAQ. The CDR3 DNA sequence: TGTGCCAGCACGTCGGAGCCAGACGGTCAGCCCCAGCATTTT. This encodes CASTSEPDGQPQHF.

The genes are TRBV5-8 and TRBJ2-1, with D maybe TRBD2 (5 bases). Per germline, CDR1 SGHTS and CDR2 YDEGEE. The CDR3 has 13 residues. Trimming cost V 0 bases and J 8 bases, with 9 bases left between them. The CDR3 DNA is TGTGCCAGCAGCTTGGCGAGCGGAGATGAGCAGTTCTTC. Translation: CASSLASGDEQFF.

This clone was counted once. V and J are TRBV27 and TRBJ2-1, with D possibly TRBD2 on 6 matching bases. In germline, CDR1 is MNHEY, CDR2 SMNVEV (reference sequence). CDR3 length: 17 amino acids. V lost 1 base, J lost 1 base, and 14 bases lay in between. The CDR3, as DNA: TGTGCCAGCAGTTTATATTCCGGGAGTGCTTCCTACAATGAGCAGTTCTTC. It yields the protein CASSLYSGSASYNEQFF.